This TCR beta chain was profiled in a study of blood T cell repertoires in COVID-19. Overall study context: There were acute and convalescent COVID-19 samples, and they came from the United States, Italy and Spain. The analysed material was cDNA or gDNA that came from T cells, B-cell-depleted T cells, or PBMCs.

As processed by the authors: Amplification of reference gene primers provided the estimated nucleated cell counts. Data came from immunoSEQ multiplex PCR; TCRdb stores just in-frame clones and leaves some out. V, J and clone size are those of that table, while D and trimming were read from the DNA. The data show over 300,000 clones, with around 90% seen just once and around 6.3% held by the top ten. V lost 3 bases and J 2 bases, leaving 20 bases between the germline ends. This CDR3 has 17 amino acids. CDR1 is KGHSH, CDR2 LQKENI, per germline. This clonotype originated in a man younger than 35 with active or convalescent COVID-19. The sample was peripheral blood. The rearrangement joins TRBV18 to TRBJ2-7; TRBD1 is a possible D gene (5 bases). CDR3 region: CASSPGRSGSLAYEQYF. The DNA for the CDR3 is TGTGCCAGCTCACCCGGTCGTTCAGGGTCTTTGGCCTACGAGCAGTACTTC. Looking up the rest from reference TRBV18 and TRBJ2-7 gives the full variable domain: NAGVMQNPRHLVRRRGQEARLRCSPMKGHSHVYWYRQLPEEGLKFMVYLQKENIIDESGMPKERFSAEFPKEGPSILRIQQVVRGDSAAYFCASSPGRSGSLAYEQYFGPGTRLTVT.